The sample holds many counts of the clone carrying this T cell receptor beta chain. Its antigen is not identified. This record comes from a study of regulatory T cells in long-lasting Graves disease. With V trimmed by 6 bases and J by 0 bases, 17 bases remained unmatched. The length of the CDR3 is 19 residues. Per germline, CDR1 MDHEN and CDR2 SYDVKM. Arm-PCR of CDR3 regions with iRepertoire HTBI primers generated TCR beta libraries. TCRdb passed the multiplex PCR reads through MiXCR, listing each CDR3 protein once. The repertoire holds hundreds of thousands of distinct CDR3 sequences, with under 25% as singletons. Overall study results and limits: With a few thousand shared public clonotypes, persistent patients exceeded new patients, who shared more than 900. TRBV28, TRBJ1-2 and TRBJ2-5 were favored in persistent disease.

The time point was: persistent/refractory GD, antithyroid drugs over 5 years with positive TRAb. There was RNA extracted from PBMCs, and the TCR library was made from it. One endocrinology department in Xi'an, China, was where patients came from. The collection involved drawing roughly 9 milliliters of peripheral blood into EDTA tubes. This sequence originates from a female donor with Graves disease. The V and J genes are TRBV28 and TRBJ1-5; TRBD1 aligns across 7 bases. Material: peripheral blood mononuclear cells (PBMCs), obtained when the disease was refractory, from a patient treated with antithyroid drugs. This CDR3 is CASRNLQGTQTSSNQPQHF. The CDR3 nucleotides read TGTGCCAGCAGGAATTTACAGGGGACTCAGACGAGTAGCAATCAGCCCCAGCATTTT.